Listed below are T cell receptor beta chains from one sample, sequenced in a study of shared clonotypes between healthy human individuals. Assay used: immunoSEQ multiplex PCR; TCRdb lists only in-frame clones, some missing. This repertoire shows some 2.1 million clones, 95% found once; its top ten account for 0.1% to 0.15%. The sequenced material came from naive CD4+ T cells sorted from blood. Receptor source: a man younger than 35 in good health. CDR3s include the opening cysteine and the closing phenylalanine or tryptophan. D genes are given only for firm matches.

v_gene,d_gene,j_gene,CDR3aa
TRBV7-2,-,TRBJ1-1,CASSFRGNTEAFF
TRBV5-1,TRBD2,TRBJ2-1,CASSMARAGGSYNEQFF
TRBV6-5,TRBD2,TRBJ2-5,CASRRERTQYF
TRBV28,-,TRBJ1-6,CASGEFGGTYSPLHF
TRBV11-2,-,TRBJ2-7,CASSRTDPPSSYEQYF
TRBV6-5,-,TRBJ2-7,CASSYSLIRSSYEQYF
TRBV30,-,TRBJ1-2,CAWIFRDSLGVRYGYTF
TRBV19,-,TRBJ1-4,CASTREGAANEKLFF
TRBV18,-,TRBJ1-6,CASSLDILSSYNSPLHF
TRBV7-9,-,TRBJ2-5,CASSLVGVQETQYF
TRBV10-3,TRBD2,TRBJ2-1,CAISEVAGGDEQFF
TRBV5-1,-,TRBJ2-7,CASSPLTGGGHEQYF
TRBV6-1,TRBD1,TRBJ1-4,CASSGNRGGGEKLFF
TRBV30,TRBD2,TRBJ2-2,CAWSALRREFGTGELFF